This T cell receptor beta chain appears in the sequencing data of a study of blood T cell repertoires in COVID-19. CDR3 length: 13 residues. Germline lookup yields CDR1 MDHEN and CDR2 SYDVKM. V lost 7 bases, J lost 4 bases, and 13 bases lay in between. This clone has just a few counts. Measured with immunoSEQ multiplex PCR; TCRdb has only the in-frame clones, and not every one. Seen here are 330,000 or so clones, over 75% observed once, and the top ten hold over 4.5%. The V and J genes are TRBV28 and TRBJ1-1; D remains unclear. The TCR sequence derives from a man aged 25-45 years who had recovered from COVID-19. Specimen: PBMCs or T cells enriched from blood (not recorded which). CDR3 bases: TGTGCCAGCAACCGGGAGGTGGGCACTGAAGCTTTCTTT. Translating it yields CASNREVGTEAFF.